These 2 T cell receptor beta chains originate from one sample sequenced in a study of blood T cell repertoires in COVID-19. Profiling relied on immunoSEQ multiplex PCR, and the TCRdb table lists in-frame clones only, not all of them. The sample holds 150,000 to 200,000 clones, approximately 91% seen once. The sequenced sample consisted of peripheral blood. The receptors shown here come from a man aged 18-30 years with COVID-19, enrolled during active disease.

CDR3 DNA sequence: TGTGCCAGCAGTCTCCCCTCAGGGGTTGTGGCCAACTATGGCTACACCTTC. Encoded protein: CASSLPSGVVANYGYTF. J is TRBJ1-2 and V is TRBV28; tentatively, D is TRBD1 (6 bases). CDR1 is MDHEN and CDR2 is SYDVKM in the germline V gene. CDR3 length equals 17 residues. Trimming shortened V by 5 bases and J by 2 bases, and 21 bases separated the two germline ends.

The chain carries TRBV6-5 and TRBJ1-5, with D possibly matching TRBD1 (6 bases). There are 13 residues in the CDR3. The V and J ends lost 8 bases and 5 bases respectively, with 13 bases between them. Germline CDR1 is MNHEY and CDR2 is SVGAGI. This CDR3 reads CASQQGFHQPQHF. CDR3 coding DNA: TGTGCCAGCCAACAGGGATTTCATCAGCCCCAGCATTTT.